The clone carrying this T cell receptor (beta chain) appeared a single time. With 60 Vbeta and 13 Jbeta primers, the PCR was carried out. Sequencing was performed with immunoSEQ multiplex PCR; in TCRdb, only in-frame clones are kept and a portion is missing. In the table there are 160,000 or so clones, roughly 80% of which are singletons. This entry comes from a study of cytomegalovirus exposure and HLA in healthy donors. This CDR3 has 15 residues. In germline, CDR1 is SNHLY, CDR2 FYNNEI. V lost 7 bases, J lost 3 bases, and 18 bases lay in between. The sequence came from a young man in good health and CMV-seropositive. The chain joins TRBV2 to TRBJ1-2; D unclear. The sample was PBMCs. The CDR3 spells CASTEGLTQYYGYTF. The CDR3 DNA follows: TGTGCCAGCACCGAGGGTTTGACTCAATACTATGGCTACACCTTC.